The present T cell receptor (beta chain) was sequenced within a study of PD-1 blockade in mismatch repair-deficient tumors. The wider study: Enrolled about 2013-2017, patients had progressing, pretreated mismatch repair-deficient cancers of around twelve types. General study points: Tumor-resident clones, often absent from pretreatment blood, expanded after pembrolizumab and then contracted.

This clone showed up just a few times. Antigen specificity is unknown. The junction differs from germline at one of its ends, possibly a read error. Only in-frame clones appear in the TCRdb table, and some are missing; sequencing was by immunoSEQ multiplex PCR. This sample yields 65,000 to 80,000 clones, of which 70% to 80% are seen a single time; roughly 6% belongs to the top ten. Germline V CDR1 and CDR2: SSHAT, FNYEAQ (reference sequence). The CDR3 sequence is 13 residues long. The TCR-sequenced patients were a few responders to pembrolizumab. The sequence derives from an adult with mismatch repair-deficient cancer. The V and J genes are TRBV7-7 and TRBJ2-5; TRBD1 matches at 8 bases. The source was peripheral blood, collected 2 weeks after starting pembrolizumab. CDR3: CASSGQGGETQYF. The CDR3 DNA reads TGTGCTAGCAGCGGACAGGGAGGAGAGACCCAGTACTTC.